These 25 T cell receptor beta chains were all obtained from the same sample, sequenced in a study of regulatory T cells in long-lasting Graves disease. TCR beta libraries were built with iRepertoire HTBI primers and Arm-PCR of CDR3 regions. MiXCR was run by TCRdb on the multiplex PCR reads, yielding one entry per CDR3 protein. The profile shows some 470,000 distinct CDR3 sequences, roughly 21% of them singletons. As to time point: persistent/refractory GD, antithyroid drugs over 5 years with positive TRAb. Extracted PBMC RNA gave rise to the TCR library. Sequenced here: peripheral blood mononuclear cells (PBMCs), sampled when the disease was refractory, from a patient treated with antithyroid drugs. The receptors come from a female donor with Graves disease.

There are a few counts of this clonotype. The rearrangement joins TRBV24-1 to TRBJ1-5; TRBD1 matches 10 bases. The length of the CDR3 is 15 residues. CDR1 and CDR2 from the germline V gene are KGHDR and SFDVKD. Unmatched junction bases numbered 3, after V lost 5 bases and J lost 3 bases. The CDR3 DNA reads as TGTGCCACCAGTGGGGGGACAGGGGTCAATCAGCCCCAGCATTTT. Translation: CATSGGTGVNQPQHF.

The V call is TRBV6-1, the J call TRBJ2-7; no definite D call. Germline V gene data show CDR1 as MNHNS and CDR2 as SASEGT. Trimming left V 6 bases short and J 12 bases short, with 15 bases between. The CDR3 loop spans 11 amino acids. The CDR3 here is CASSDPTVRYF. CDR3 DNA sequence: TGTGCCAGCAGCGACCCCACGGTTAGGTACTTC.

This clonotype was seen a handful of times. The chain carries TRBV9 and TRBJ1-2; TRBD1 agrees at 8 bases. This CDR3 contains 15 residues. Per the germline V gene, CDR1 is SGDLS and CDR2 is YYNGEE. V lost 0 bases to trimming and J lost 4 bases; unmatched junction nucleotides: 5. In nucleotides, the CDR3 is TGTGCCAGCAGCGTAGCACCGACAGGGGTCTATGGCTACACCTTC. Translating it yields CASSVAPTGVYGYTF.

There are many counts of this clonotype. CDR3 region: CASSPGSSQETQYF. As DNA, the CDR3 is TGCGCCAGCAGCCCCGGGTCCAGCCAAGAGACCCAGTACTTC. The rearrangement joins TRBV5-1 to TRBJ2-5, with D hard to call. The CDR3 is 14 residues long. Trimming pared 4 bases from V and 1 base from J, leaving 11 bases between. Germline V CDR1 and CDR2: SGHRS, YFSETQ.

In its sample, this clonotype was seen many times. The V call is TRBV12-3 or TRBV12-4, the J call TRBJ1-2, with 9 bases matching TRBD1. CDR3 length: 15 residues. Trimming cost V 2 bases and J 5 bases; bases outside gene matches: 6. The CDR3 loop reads CASSLRGQGGYGYTF. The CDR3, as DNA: TGTGCCAGCAGTTTACGGGGACAGGGAGGTTATGGCTACACCTTC.

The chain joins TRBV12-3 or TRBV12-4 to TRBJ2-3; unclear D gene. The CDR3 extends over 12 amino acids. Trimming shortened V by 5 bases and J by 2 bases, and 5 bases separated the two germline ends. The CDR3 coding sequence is TGTGCCAGCAGTCGATTCACAGATACGCAGTATTTT. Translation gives CASSRFTDTQYF.

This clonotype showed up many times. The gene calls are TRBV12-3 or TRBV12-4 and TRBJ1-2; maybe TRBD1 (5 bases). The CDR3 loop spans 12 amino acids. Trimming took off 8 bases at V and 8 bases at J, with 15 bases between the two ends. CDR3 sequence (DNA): TGTGCCAGCGAGTTGGGGGGAAGCGGCTACACCTTC. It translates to CASELGGSGYTF.

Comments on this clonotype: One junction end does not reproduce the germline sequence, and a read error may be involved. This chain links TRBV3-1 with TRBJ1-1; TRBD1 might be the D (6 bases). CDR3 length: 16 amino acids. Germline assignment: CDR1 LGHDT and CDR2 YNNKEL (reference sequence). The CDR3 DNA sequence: TGTGCCAGCAGCCTTACCGGGACACATCGTAACACTGAAGCTTCCTTT. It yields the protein CASSLTGTHRNTEASF.

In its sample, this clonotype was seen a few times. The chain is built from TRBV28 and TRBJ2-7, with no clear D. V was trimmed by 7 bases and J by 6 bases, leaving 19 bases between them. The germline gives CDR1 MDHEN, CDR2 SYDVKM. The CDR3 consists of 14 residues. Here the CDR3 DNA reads TGTGCCAGCACCGCAGGATCCGTGGGAAGCGAGCAGTACTTC. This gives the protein CASTAGSVGSEQYF.

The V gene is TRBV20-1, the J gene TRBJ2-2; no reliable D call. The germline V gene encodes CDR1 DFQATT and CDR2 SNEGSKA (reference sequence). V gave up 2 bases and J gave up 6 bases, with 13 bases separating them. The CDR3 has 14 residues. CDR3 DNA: TGCAGTGCTAGAAAGCGCAACCTCCCCGGGGAGCTGTTTTTT. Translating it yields CSARKRNLPGELFF.

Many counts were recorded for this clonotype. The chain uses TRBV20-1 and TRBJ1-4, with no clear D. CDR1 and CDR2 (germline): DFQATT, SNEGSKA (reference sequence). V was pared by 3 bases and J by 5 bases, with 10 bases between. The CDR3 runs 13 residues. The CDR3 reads CSASPASNEKLFF. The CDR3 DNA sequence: TGCAGTGCTAGCCCGGCGTCAAATGAAAAACTGTTTTTT.

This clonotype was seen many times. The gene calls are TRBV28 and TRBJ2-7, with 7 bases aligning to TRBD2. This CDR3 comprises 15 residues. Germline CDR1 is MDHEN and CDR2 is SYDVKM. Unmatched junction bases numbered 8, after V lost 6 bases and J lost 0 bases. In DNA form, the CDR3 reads TGTGCCAGCAGACTCACTAGCGAACGCTCCTACGAGCAGTACTTC. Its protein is CASRLTSERSYEQYF.

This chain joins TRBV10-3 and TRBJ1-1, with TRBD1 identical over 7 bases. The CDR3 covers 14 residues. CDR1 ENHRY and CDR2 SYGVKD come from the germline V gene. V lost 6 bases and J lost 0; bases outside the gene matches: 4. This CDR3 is CAIRNRGVNTEAFF. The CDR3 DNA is TGTGCCATCAGGAACAGGGGTGTGAACACTGAAGCTTTCTTT.

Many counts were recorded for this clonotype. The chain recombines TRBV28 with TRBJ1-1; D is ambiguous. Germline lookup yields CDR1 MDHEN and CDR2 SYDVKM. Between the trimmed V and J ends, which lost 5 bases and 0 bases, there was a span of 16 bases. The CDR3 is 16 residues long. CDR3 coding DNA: TGTGCCAGCAGTCTCGGAGGGAGCGGCCTGAACACTGAAGCTTTCTTT. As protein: CASSLGGSGLNTEAFF.

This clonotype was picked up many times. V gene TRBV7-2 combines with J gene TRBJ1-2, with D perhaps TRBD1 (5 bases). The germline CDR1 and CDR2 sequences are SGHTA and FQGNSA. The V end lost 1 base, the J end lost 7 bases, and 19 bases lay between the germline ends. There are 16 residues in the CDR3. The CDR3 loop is CASSLGGGGPRRGYTF. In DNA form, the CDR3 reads TGTGCCAGCAGCTTAGGTGGCGGGGGACCGCGACGTGGCTACACCTTC.

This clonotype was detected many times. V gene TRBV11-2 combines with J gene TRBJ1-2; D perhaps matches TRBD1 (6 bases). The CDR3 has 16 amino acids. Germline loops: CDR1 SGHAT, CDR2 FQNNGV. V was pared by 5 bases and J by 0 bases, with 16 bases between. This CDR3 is CASSPWGGRANYGYTF. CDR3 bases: TGTGCCAGCAGCCCCTGGGGGGGCAGGGCTAACTATGGCTACACCTTC.

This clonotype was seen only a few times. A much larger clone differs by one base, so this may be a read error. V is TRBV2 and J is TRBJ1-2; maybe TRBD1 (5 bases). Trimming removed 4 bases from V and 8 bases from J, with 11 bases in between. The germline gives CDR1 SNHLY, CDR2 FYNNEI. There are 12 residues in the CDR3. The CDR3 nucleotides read TGTGCCAGCAGTGGAGACAGCGTCGGCTACACCTTC. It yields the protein CASSGDSVGYTF.

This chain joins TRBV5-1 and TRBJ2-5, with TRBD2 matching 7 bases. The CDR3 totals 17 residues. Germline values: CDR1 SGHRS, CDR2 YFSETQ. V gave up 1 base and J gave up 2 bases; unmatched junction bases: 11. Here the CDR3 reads CASSLSGTYLIQETQYF. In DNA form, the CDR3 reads TGCGCCAGCAGCTTGAGCGGGACTTACCTTATTCAAGAGACCCAGTACTTC. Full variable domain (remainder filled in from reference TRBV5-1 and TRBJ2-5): KAGVTQTPRYLIKTRGQQVTLSCSPISGHRSVSWYQQTPGQGLQFLFEYFSETQRNKGNFPGRFSGRQFSNSRSEMNVSTLELGDSALYLCASSLSGTYLIQETQYFGPGTRLLVL.

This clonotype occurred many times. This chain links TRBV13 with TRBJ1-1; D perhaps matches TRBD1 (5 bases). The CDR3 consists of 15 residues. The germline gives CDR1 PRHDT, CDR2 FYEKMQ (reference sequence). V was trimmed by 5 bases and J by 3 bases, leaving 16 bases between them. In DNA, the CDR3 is TGTGCCAGCAGCCAAAAGGGGAGAGAGTACACTGAAGCTTTCTTT. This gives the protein CASSQKGREYTEAFF.

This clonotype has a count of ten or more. The DNA of the CDR3 is TGTGCCAGCAAAGATCCGGGACAGGGGTCGAATTCACCCCTCCACTTT. Translation: CASKDPGQGSNSPLHF. The rearrangement uses TRBV28 and TRBJ1-6, with 10 bases matching TRBD1. The trim removed 7 bases at V and 7 bases at J, leaving 10 bases unmatched. The CDR3 spans 16 residues. CDR1 is MDHEN, CDR2 SYDVKM, per germline.

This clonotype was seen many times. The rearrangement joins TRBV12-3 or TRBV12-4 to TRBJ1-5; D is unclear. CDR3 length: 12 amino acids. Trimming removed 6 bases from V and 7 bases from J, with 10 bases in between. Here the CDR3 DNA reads TGTGCCAGCAGCTCCGGCATACAGCCCCAGCATTTT. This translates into CASSSGIQPQHF.

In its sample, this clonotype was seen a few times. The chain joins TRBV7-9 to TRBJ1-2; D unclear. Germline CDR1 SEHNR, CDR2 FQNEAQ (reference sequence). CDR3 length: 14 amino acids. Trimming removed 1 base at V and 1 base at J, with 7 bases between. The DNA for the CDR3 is TGTGCCAGCAGCTTAGTCGGCGTTAACTATGGCTACACCTTC. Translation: CASSLVGVNYGYTF. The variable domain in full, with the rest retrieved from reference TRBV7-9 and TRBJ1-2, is DTGVSQNPRHKITKRGQNVTFRCDPISEHNRLYWYRQTLGQGPEFLTYFQNEAQLEKSRLLSDRFSAERPKGSFSTLEIQRTEQGDSAMYLCASSLVGVNYGYTFGSGTRLTVV.

The CDR3 reads CASSREGTATLNYGYTF. The CDR3 region has the DNA TGTGCCAGCAGCCGGGAGGGGACAGCGACCCTTAACTATGGCTACACCTTC. V and J are TRBV5-5 and TRBJ1-2; 7 nucleotides align to TRBD1. CDR1 SGHKS and CDR2 YYEKEE come from the germline V gene (reference sequence). Unmatched junction bases numbered 13, after V lost 4 bases and J lost 1 base. This CDR3 spans 17 amino acids.

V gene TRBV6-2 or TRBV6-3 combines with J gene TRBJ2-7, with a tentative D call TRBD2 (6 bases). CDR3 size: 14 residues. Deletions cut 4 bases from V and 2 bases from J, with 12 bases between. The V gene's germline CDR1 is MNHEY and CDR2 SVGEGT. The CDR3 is CASSSRRGTYEQYF. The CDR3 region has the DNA TGTGCCAGCAGTTCGCGGAGGGGAACCTACGAGCAGTACTTC.

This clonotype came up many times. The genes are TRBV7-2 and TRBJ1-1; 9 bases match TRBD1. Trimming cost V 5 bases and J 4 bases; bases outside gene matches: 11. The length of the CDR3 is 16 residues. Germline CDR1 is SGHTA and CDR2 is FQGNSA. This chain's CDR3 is CASSSQDRGWGTEAFF. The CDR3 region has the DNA TGTGCCAGCAGCAGCCAGGACAGGGGTTGGGGCACTGAAGCTTTCTTT.